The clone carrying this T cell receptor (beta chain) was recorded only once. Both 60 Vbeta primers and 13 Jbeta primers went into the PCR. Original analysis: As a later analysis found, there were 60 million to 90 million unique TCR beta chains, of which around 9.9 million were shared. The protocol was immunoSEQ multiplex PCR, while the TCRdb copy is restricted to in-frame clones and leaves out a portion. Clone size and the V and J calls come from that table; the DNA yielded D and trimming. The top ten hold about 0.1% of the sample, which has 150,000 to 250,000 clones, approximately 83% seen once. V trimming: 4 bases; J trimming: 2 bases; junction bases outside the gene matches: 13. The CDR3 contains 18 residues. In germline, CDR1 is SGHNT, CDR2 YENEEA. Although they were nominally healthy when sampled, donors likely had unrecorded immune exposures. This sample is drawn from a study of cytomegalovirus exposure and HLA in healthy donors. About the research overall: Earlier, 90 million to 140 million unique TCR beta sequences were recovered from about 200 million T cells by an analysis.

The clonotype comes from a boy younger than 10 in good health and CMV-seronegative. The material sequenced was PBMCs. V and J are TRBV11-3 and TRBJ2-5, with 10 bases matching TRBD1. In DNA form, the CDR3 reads TGTGCCAGCAGCTCCCGGATACAGGGACAGGGGCGTCAAGAGACCCAGTACTTC. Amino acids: CASSSRIQGQGRQETQYF.